Listed here is a single TCR beta chain. Antigen specificity is unknown. The data are from a study of cytomegalovirus exposure and HLA in healthy donors. The study, taken as a whole, reports: Researchers reportedly found TCR beta sequences accurately predicted most subjects' HLA-A and HLA-B alleles. In vitro checks showed that three CMV-associated chains really do target CMV antigens. According to an earlier analysis, most TCR beta V segments yielded productive rearrangements about 90% or about 30% of the time.

The PCR contained 60 Vbeta and 13 Jbeta primers. TCRdb's table, derived via immunoSEQ multiplex PCR, lists solely in-frame clones and lacks some. The sample includes approximately 59,000 clones, approximately 74% of them seen just once. This receptor was taken from a man aged 35 to 55 in good health and CMV-seropositive. Sequenced material: PBMCs.

CDR3 sequence (DNA): TGTGCCAGCAGTGCCCAGACAGGGGACCCATACGAGCAGTACTTC. Residues: CASSAQTGDPYEQYF. This chain uses TRBV6-5 with TRBJ2-7; 8 positions match TRBD1. This CDR3 comprises 15 residues. Germline values: CDR1 MNHEY, CDR2 SVGAGI. V lost 5 bases to trimming and J lost 4 bases; unmatched junction nucleotides: 10.